This record covers a single T cell receptor beta chain. Its specificity is unknown. The sample is drawn from a study of cytomegalovirus exposure and HLA in healthy donors. The overall study: Roughly 85 million unique TCRs from HLA-typed donors made up an early data release.

With 60 Vbeta and 13 Jbeta primers, the PCR was carried out. The protocol was immunoSEQ multiplex PCR, while the TCRdb copy is restricted to in-frame clones and leaves out a portion. This sample lists 150,000 to 200,000 clones; its ten largest clones have 6.5%. The CDR3 runs to 16 residues. The trim removed 1 base at V and 5 bases at J, leaving 4 bases unmatched. The germline V gene has CDR1 LGHNA and CDR2 YSLEER. Broader study findings: A missense variant in DCLRE1C was later tied to TCR beta V- and J-gene trimming. The study listed 150 to 200 cytomegalovirus-associated TCR beta chains. Later analysis suggested links between common viral pathogens and several top significant clusters.

This receptor was obtained from a man aged 25-40 years in good health and CMV-seronegative. The sequenced sample was PBMCs. V gene TRBV4-3 combines with J gene TRBJ2-3, with TRBD2 matching 12 bases. CDR3 region: CASSQGTSGEVDTQYF. In DNA form, the CDR3 reads TGCGCCAGCAGCCAAGGGACTAGCGGGGAGGTAGATACGCAGTATTTT.